The present TCR beta chain was sequenced within a study of CD8 T cells in ankylosing spondylitis. Study-wide findings and caveats: Earlier authors reported some of these motif variants in reactive arthritis synovial fluid and blood. Characteristic, it appeared, of ankylosing spondylitis blood was a TCR beta motif of eight highly homologous variants. From matched ankylosing spondylitis synovial fluid, disease-linked clones were reportedly recovered at significantly enriched levels.

J was trimmed by 7 bases and V by 7 bases; bases with no gene match: 11. The CDR3 spans 13 residues. Germline-derived CDR1 and CDR2 are SQVTM and ANQGSEA. TCRdb re-called the 5' RACE reads through MiXCR, storing one row per CDR3 protein. The data show around 450,000 distinct CDR3 sequences, roughly 25% seen once. On this clonotype: Its antigen remains unknown.

What was sequenced was blood, either unsorted or a sorted T cell fraction (not recorded which). This clonotype was obtained from a male donor with ankylosing spondylitis. The J gene is TRBJ2-7, the V gene TRBV29-1, with 9 nucleotides matching TRBD2. The CDR3 region has the DNA TGCAGCGCGATGAGGGGACTAGCTGGGGAGCAGTACTTC. This sequence encodes CSAMRGLAGEQYF.